A single sample gave rise to the 31 T cell receptor beta chains below, sequenced in a study of beta chain features in type 1 diabetes. Broader study findings: When Type 1 diabetes patients were examined, their TCRB CDR3s proved moderately but significantly shorter in all four CD4+ subsets.

Their target antigens are unknown. Every bit of the isolated RNA underwent reverse transcription, so sequencing read expressed TCRB transcripts. The protocol was immunoSEQ multiplex PCR, while the TCRdb copy is restricted to in-frame clones and leaves out a portion. The table includes 250,000 to 300,000 clones, 14% detected once. Material for sequencing was naive CD4+ T cells from blood. These TCRs come from a young man with type 1 diabetes.

J is TRBJ2-1 and V is TRBV7-9; 8 positions agree with TRBD2. This CDR3 contains 16 residues. Germline CDR1 reads SEHNR; CDR2 reads FQNEAQ (reference sequence). The J segment lost 5 bases and the V segment lost 6 bases, leaving 12 bases of the junction unmatched. The CDR3 loop reads CASRRNPGLGNNEQFF. The CDR3 bases are TGTGCCAGCAGACGAAACCCGGGACTAGGGAACAATGAGCAGTTCTTC.

The V gene is TRBV7-9, the J gene TRBJ2-2, with 7 bases lining up with TRBD1. Per germline, CDR1 SEHNR and CDR2 FQNEAQ (reference sequence). The CDR3 consists of 17 residues. The V gene end was trimmed by 5 bases and the J gene end by 0 bases; junction bases not matched to a gene: 9. The CDR3 coding sequence is TGTGCCAGCAGCCCATACCGGGACAGTCCGAACACCGGGGAGCTGTTTTTT. This translates into CASSPYRDSPNTGELFF.

A few counts support this clone. The chain joins TRBV6-5 to TRBJ1-1; 8 bases line up with TRBD1. The CDR3 spans 13 residues. V lost 6 bases and J lost 6; bases outside the gene matches: 6. Germline-derived CDR1 and CDR2 are MNHEY and SVGAGI. The CDR3 loop reads CASSPTGVPEAFF. The CDR3 DNA reads TGTGCCAGCAGCCCGACAGGGGTCCCTGAAGCTTTCTTT.

The V call is TRBV2, the J call TRBJ2-2; D remains unclear. The length of the CDR3 is 13 residues. CDR1 and CDR2 (germline): SNHLY, FYNNEI. The V end lost 5 bases, the J end lost 4 bases, and 8 bases lay between the germline ends. The CDR3 sequence is CASSQTPTGELFF. The CDR3 nucleotides read TGTGCCAGCAGTCAGACACCCACCGGGGAGCTGTTTTTT.

This rearrangement joins TRBV10-2 to TRBJ2-5; D is uncertain. This CDR3 contains 12 residues. Germline CDR1 and CDR2: WSHSY and SAAADI. With 0 bases removed from V and 7 bases from J, the gap between germline ends came to 6 bases. The CDR3 DNA is TGCGCCAGCAGTGAGTCTTACGGGACCCAGTACTTC. It encodes CASSESYGTQYF.

The V call is TRBV28, the J call TRBJ2-3, with a tentative D call TRBD1 (5 bases). This CDR3 comprises 16 residues. Trimming stripped 5 bases from V and 1 base from J, with 16 bases between. Per the germline V gene, CDR1 is MDHEN and CDR2 is SYDVKM. The CDR3 DNA sequence: TGTGCCAGCAGTAAATCGGACATGCTTGGCACAGATACGCAGTATTTT. Translated: CASSKSDMLGTDTQYF.

The V call is TRBV9, the J call TRBJ2-5, with TRBD1 matching 9 bases. CDR3 length: 15 amino acids. Germline CDR1 SGDLS, CDR2 YYNGEE. The trim removed 0 bases at V and 5 bases at J, leaving 5 bases unmatched. The CDR3 here is CASSVALQGAETQYF. Here the CDR3 DNA reads TGTGCCAGCAGCGTAGCATTACAGGGGGCGGAGACCCAGTACTTC.

The chain combines TRBV6-6 with TRBJ2-7, with a tentative D call TRBD2 (5 bases). This CDR3 contains 13 residues. The V gene lost 6 bases and the J gene lost 3 bases, with 12 bases spanning the gap. CDR1 is MNHNY and CDR2 is SVGAGI in the germline V gene (reference sequence). The CDR3, as DNA: TGTGCCAGCAGCTCGGGGTACCTCTACGAGCAGTACTTC. Its protein product is CASSSGYLYEQYF.

The rearrangement links TRBV19 to TRBJ1-1; no clear D. The CDR3 sequence is 14 residues long. Germline V CDR1 and CDR2: LNHDA, SQIVND (reference sequence). The V end was cut by 9 bases, the J end by 0 bases, with 14 bases between. CDR3 sequence: CASASPQLNTEAFF. CDR3 nucleotides: TGTGCCAGCGCCTCCCCACAGTTGAACACTGAAGCTTTCTTT. The variable domain in full, completed from reference TRBV19 and TRBJ1-1, reads DGGITQSPKYLFRKEGQNVTLSCEQNLNHDAMYWYRQDPGQGLRLIYYSQIVNDFQKGDIAEGYSVSREKKESFPLTVTSAQKNPTAFYLCASASPQLNTEAFFGQGTRLTVV.

The chain combines TRBV7-6 with TRBJ1-2; D not certain. Germline V gives CDR1 SGHVS, CDR2 FNYEAQ. This CDR3 is 12 amino acids long. Trimming shortened V by 5 bases and J by 7 bases, and 11 bases separated the two germline ends. In nucleotides, the CDR3 is TGTGCCAGCAGCGGGAGGACGGGTGGCTACACCTTC. Translating gives CASSGRTGGYTF.

CDR3 DNA: TGTGCCAGCAGTCCCGGGGGACAGGGGGCCAGTCAGCCCCAGCATTTT. Translation: CASSPGGQGASQPQHF. The chain recombines TRBV28 with TRBJ1-5; TRBD1 aligns across 12 bases. CDR1 and CDR2 (germline): MDHEN, SYDVKM. The CDR3 spans 16 residues. V was clipped by 5 bases and J by 6 bases; unmatched bases: 8.

This clone was seen a few times. Distinct nucleotide sequences in the sample also encode this CDR3. The J gene is TRBJ1-1, the V gene TRBV5-1, with 7 nucleotides matching TRBD1. The CDR3 is 14 residues long. Germline lookup yields CDR1 SGHRS and CDR2 YFSETQ. V trimming: 4 bases; J trimming: 1 base; junction bases outside the gene matches: 4. The CDR3 bases are TGCGCCAGCAGCCCCGACAGGGCGAACACTGAAGCTTTCTTT. This encodes CASSPDRANTEAFF.

This clone was found a few times. The chain employs TRBV11-2 and TRBJ2-5, with TRBD2 identical over 14 bases. V shed 3 bases and J 7 bases; nucleotides not matched to a gene: 7. CDR3 length: 16 amino acids. Germline V CDR1 and CDR2: SGHAT, FQNNGV. The DNA for the CDR3 is TGTGCCAGCAGCTTTCCTGGACTAGCGGGAGGTGGGACCCAGTACTTC. It encodes CASSFPGLAGGGTQYF.

The chain couples TRBV7-9 to TRBJ2-1, with 9 bases identical to TRBD1. The CDR3 is made up of 15 amino acids. Per the germline V gene, CDR1 is SEHNR and CDR2 is FQNEAQ (reference sequence). The V gene end was trimmed by 5 bases and the J gene end by 10 bases; junction bases not matched to a gene: 12. CDR3 sequence (DNA): TGTGCCAGCAGCAGGGACAGGGTGGGTCGACAGGAGCAGTTCTTC. Translating it yields CASSRDRVGRQEQFF.

Concerning this clone: The junction departs from germline at one end; a sequencing error may be responsible. V and J are TRBV28 and TRBJ2-7, with 9 bases that match TRBD1. Germline-derived CDR1 and CDR2 are MDHEN and SYDVKM. The CDR3 loop spans 15 amino acids. CDR3: CASSFGGQGSSEQYF. The CDR3 DNA reads as TGTGCCAGCAGTTTTGGGGGACAGGGTTCCTCCGAGCAGTACTTC.

The J gene is TRBJ1-2, the V gene TRBV28, with 10 bases that match TRBD1. Germline CDR1 is MDHEN and CDR2 is SYDVKM. Unmatched junction bases numbered 10, after V lost 6 bases and J lost 0 bases. This CDR3 spans 17 amino acids. The CDR3 DNA sequence: TGTGCCAGCAGAAGGGGACAGGGGCCCTACTCTAACTATGGCTACACCTTC. It encodes CASRRGQGPYSNYGYTF.

This clone was counted only a few times. The J gene is TRBJ2-5, the V gene TRBV29-1, with TRBD2 identical over 7 bases. The CDR3 has 13 residues. Germline V CDR1 and CDR2: SQVTM, ANQGSEA. V trimming: 1 base; J trimming: 5 bases; junction bases outside the gene matches: 4. The CDR3 loop reads CSVEGVSGETQYF. CDR3 coding DNA: TGCAGCGTTGAAGGCGTTAGCGGGGAGACCCAGTACTTC.

The chain carries TRBV19 and TRBJ2-2; 9 positions agree with TRBD1. V dropped 7 bases and J dropped 1; count of bases not matched to a gene: 10. There are 17 residues in the CDR3. Germline V gene lookup returns CDR1 LNHDA and CDR2 SQIVND (reference sequence). CDR3 sequence (DNA): TGTGCCAGTAACCAACGGACAGGGGCCCTGAACACCGGGGAGCTGTTTTTT. It encodes CASNQRTGALNTGELFF.

This sequence joins TRBV28 and TRBJ2-7; D gene uncertain. With 4 bases removed from V and 2 bases from J, the gap between germline ends came to 6 bases. The CDR3 length is 12 residues. CDR1 and CDR2 from the germline V gene are MDHEN and SYDVKM. The CDR3 sequence: CASSSYPYEQYF. The CDR3 nucleotides read TGTGCCAGCAGTTCCTATCCCTACGAGCAGTACTTC.

This chain connects TRBV6-5 to TRBJ2-1; 12 nucleotides match TRBD2. The junction had 5 bases not matched to a gene; V was cut back by 5 bases and J by 9 bases. CDR1 is MNHEY, CDR2 SVGAGI, per germline. The CDR3 has 14 amino acids. The chain's CDR3 is CASSRLAGVVEQFF. CDR3 nucleotides: TGTGCCAGCAGTCGACTAGCGGGAGTGGTTGAGCAGTTCTTC.

The table lists this clone with a few counts. The chain is built from TRBV4-2 and TRBJ2-7; TRBD2 matches at 9 bases. Germline CDR1 is LGHNA and CDR2 is YNFKEQ. The CDR3 extends over 15 amino acids. Trimming removed 1 base from V and 4 bases from J; junction bases left unmatched: 5. CDR3 protein: CASSQGVSGSYEQYF. The CDR3 nucleotides are TGTGCCAGCAGCCAAGGGGTTAGCGGGAGTTACGAGCAGTACTTC.

Notes on this clone: At one boundary the junction diverges from the germline segment, which might be a read error. The genes are TRBV5-1 and TRBJ2-1; 10 bases line up with TRBD2. CDR3 size: 15 residues. Germline CDR1 is SGHRS and CDR2 is YFSETQ. The CDR3 coding sequence is TGCGCCAGTCACACTAGCGGGGTAGATTACAATGAGCGGTTCTTC. Encoded protein: CASHTSGVDYNERFF. Based on the CDR3 plus reference TRBV5-1 and TRBJ2-1, the full variable domain is KAGVTQTPRYLIKTRGQQVTLSCSPISGHRSVSWYQQTPGQGLQFLFEYFSETQRNKGNFPGRFSGRQFSNSRSEMNVSTLELGDSALYLCASHTSGVDYNERFFGPGTRLTVL.

Only a few counts were recorded for this clone. The chain joins TRBV5-4 to TRBJ2-7; 7 bases map to TRBD2. Germline CDR1 and CDR2: SGHNT and YYREEE (reference sequence). The CDR3 totals 14 residues. With 1 base clipped from V and 2 bases from J, the junction kept 3 bases outside the gene matches. CDR3 coding DNA: TGTGCCAGCAGCTTGATGCGGGAGCCCTACGAGCAGTACTTC. Amino acids: CASSLMREPYEQYF.

To note about this clone: The germline gene is not matched at one end of the junction; a read error may be the cause. This sequence joins TRBV27 and TRBJ1-4; TRBD1 agrees at 8 bases. Per the germline V gene, CDR1 is MNHEY and CDR2 is SMNVEV (reference sequence). The CDR3 sequence is 16 residues long. The CDR3 loop reads CASSLSAGQGDEKLFF. The CDR3 DNA sequence: TGTGCCAGCAGTCTATCCGCCGGACAGGGAGATGAAAAACTGTTTTTT. The full variable domain, its missing parts supplied by reference TRBV27 and TRBJ1-4, is EAQVTQNPRYLITVTGKKLTVTCSQNMNHEYMSWYRQDPGLGLRQIYYSMNVEVTDKGDVPEGYKVSRKEKRNFPLILESPSPNQTSLYFCASSLSAGQGDEKLFFGSGTQLSVL.

This sequence joins TRBV4-1 and TRBJ2-7; no reliable D call. The CDR3 runs to 14 residues. CDR1 is MGHRA and CDR2 is YSYEKL in the germline V gene. V lost 3 bases and J lost 1, with 10 bases in between. DNA for the CDR3: TGCGCCAGCAGCCAGGGTAGCCAATCCTACGAGCAGTACTTC. Protein sequence: CASSQGSQSYEQYF.

The chain carries TRBV7-2 and TRBJ2-7; the match to TRBD1 covers 7 bases. The CDR3 runs 15 residues. The germline CDR1 and CDR2 sequences are SGHTA and FQGNSA. J gave up 7 bases and V 5 bases, and 14 bases lay outside the gene matches. DNA for the CDR3: TGTGCCAGCAGCCCCTTGACAGGGTACTCTCGGGAGCAGTACTTC. It yields the protein CASSPLTGYSREQYF.

This clone was observed a handful of times. The V and J genes are TRBV5-6 and TRBJ2-1; D perhaps matches TRBD1 (5 bases). Germline V gene data show CDR1 as SGHDT and CDR2 as YYEEEE. The CDR3 is 12 residues long. The germline V and J ends were trimmed by 4 bases and 7 bases, with 9 bases remaining between them. DNA for the CDR3: TGTGCCAGCAGCCCCTACAGGAATGAGCAGTTCTTC. Protein: CASSPYRNEQFF.

This clone occurred a few times. The chain has TRBV9 and TRBJ2-1, with D possibly matching TRBD1 (6 bases). This CDR3 has 18 residues. Trimming cost V 0 bases and J 3 bases, with 19 bases left between them. Germline CDR1 and CDR2: SGDLS and YYNGEE. CDR3 sequence (DNA): TGTGCCAGCAGCGTAGGTCGGGGTGGGCAGGGGCTCTACAATGAGCAGTTCTTC. Translated: CASSVGRGGQGLYNEQFF. Combining the CDR3 with reference TRBV9 and TRBJ2-1 gives the whole variable domain DSGVTQTPKHLITATGQRVTLRCSPRSGDLSVYWYQQSLDQGLQFLIQYYNGEERAKGNILERFSAQQFPDLHSELNLSSLELGDSALYFCASSVGRGGQGLYNEQFFGPGTRLTVL.

The chain has TRBV21-1 and TRBJ2-3; the table assigns TRBD1, which was not confirmed against the DNA. TRBV21-1 constitutes a pseudogene. This CDR3 has 20 residues. CDR3 DNA sequence: TGTGCCAGCAGCAGTGAATCGCATGGCCGGACAGGGGGTGTCACAGATACGCAGTATTTT. Protein sequence: CASSSESHGRTGGVTDTQYF.

This clone was counted only a few times. One end of the junction varies from germline; a read error may be responsible. The chain links TRBV25-1 to TRBJ2-7, with D possibly being TRBD1 (6 bases). The germline V gene has CDR1 MGHDK and CDR2 SYGVNS. The CDR3 loop spans 14 amino acids. The CDR3 spells CASTGTPTSHEQYF. In nucleotides, the CDR3 is TGTGCCAGCACCGGGACACCCACCTCCCACGAGCAGTACTTC.

This clone was observed a few times. V gene TRBV5-1 combines with J gene TRBJ2-1, with 7 bases aligning to TRBD2. The CDR3 loop spans 15 amino acids. The V and J ends lost 3 bases and 8 bases, in that order; junction bases with no gene match: 11. CDR1 is SGHRS, CDR2 YFSETQ, per germline. The CDR3 loop is CASSSIRAGADEQFF. The DNA for the CDR3 is TGCGCCAGCAGCTCTATTCGGGCGGGAGCCGATGAGCAGTTCTTC.